What follows are 3 T cell receptor beta chains derived from one specimen sequenced in a study of CD8+ T cells in alopecia areata. Extracted RNA was reverse transcribed, and the resulting cDNA served as sequencing template. The protocol was immunoSEQ multiplex PCR, while the TCRdb copy is restricted to in-frame clones and leaves out a portion. This table has a few hundred thousand clones, approximately 72% appearing once. Treatment meaning: oral pan-JAK inhibitor, 5-10 mg twice daily. The sequencing here drew on CD4+ T cells sorted from blood, taken at approximately week 42, from a patient treated with tofacitinib. The receptors were sampled from a human donor with alopecia areata.

This clone was observed a handful of times. This chain joins TRBV4-3 and TRBJ2-1, with 11 bases aligning to TRBD2. Losses at the gene ends were 0 bases for V and 7 bases for J; bases not matched to a gene: 2. Germline V gene sequence: CDR1 LGHNA, CDR2 YSLEER. This CDR3 spans 15 amino acids. The CDR3 bases are TGCGCCAGCAGCCAAGAACTAGCGGGGGTAAATGAGCAGTTCTTC. Its translation is CASSQELAGVNEQFF.

This chain connects TRBV29-1 to TRBJ2-2; D is uncertain. In germline, CDR1 is SQVTM, CDR2 ANQGSEA. This CDR3 region has 13 residues. V lost 7 bases to trimming and J lost 0 bases, with 9 bases between them. The CDR3 loop is CSGGGANTGELFF. In DNA form, the CDR3 reads TGCAGCGGAGGTGGTGCGAACACCGGGGAGCTGTTTTTT.

This clone was detected a few times. The V and J genes are TRBV29-1 and TRBJ1-1; no definite D call. This CDR3 is built from 13 residues. CDR1 is SQVTM and CDR2 is ANQGSEA in the germline V gene. The V end lost 6 bases, the J end lost 4 bases, and 15 bases lay between the germline ends. The CDR3 DNA is TGCAGCGTAGACGAACCGCCGGGCACTGAAGCTTTCTTT. Its protein is CSVDEPPGTEAFF.